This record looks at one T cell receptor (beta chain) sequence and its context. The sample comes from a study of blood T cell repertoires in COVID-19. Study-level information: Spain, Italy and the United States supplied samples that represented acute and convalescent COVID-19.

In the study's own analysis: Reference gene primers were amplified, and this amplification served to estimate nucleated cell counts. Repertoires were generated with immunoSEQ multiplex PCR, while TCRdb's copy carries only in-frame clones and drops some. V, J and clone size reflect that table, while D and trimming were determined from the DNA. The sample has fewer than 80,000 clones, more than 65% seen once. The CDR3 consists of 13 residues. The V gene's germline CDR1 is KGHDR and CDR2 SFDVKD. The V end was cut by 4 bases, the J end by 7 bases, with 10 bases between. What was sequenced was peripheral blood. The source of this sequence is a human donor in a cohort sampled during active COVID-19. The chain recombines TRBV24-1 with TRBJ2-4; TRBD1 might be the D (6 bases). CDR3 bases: TGTGCCACCAGTGAGCCCAGGGGTAACATTCAGTACTTC. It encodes CATSEPRGNIQYF.